The 14 T cell receptor beta chains below all came from one sample that was sequenced in a study of shared clonotypes between healthy human individuals. Data came from immunoSEQ multiplex PCR; TCRdb stores just in-frame clones and leaves some out. Of over 1.5 million clones in the sample, approximately 98% are singletons; the top ten hold around 0.47%. Sequencing input: naive CD4+ T cells sorted from blood. Subset of the sample: CD45RA+ positively selected. The receptor source for this set is a man aged 25 to 40 in good health.

V is TRBV14 and J is TRBJ2-7; the D is unclear. The CDR3 is made up of 13 amino acids. V lost 4 bases to trimming and J lost 1 base, with 8 bases between them. CDR1 SGHDN and CDR2 FVKESK come from the germline V gene. CDR3 sequence reads: CASSPQLSYEQYF. The CDR3 DNA follows: TGTGCCAGCAGCCCCCAACTGTCCTACGAGCAGTACTTC.

The V gene is TRBV5-5, the J gene TRBJ1-4; D remains unclear. The germline CDR1 and CDR2 sequences are SGHKS and YYEKEE (reference sequence). Trimming took off 3 bases at V and 8 bases at J, with 11 bases between the two ends. There are 13 residues in the CDR3. In nucleotides, the CDR3 is TGTGCCAGCAGCTCGGGGTTATTGGAAAAACTGTTTTTT. This encodes CASSSGLLEKLFF.

This sequence joins TRBV6-1 and TRBJ2-1; D may be TRBD1 (6 bases). CDR3 size: 12 residues. V was clipped by 6 bases and J by 10 bases, with 13 bases between them. CDR1 and CDR2 (germline): MNHNS, SASEGT. CDR3 DNA sequence: TGTGCCAGCAGGCCAGGGGTCGGGGAGCAGTTCTTC. It yields the protein CASRPGVGEQFF.

The genes are TRBV30 and TRBJ1-6; D unclear. V was pared by 2 bases and J by 10 bases, with 12 bases between. This CDR3 has 13 amino acids. The germline CDR1 and CDR2 sequences are GTSNPN and SVGIG (reference sequence). The CDR3 sequence: CAWSSRGVSPLHF. CDR3 bases: TGTGCCTGGAGTTCCCGCGGGGTCTCACCCCTCCACTTT.

The V gene is TRBV6-4, the J gene TRBJ1-4, with D perhaps TRBD1 (5 bases). Looked up from germline, CDR1 is MRHNA and CDR2 is SNTAGT. The ends were cut back, 10 bases at V and 0 bases at J, with 15 bases in the middle. This CDR3 region has 15 residues. The CDR3 loop reads CAKTPIGATNEKLFF. Here the CDR3 DNA reads TGTGCCAAAACTCCGATAGGGGCAACTAATGAAAAACTGTTTTTT.

The rearrangement links TRBV29-1 to TRBJ2-7, with D uncertain. The CDR3 contains 13 residues. Germline V gene lookup returns CDR1 SQVTM and CDR2 ANQGSEA. With 1 base removed from V and 0 bases from J, the gap between germline ends came to 7 bases. Here the CDR3 DNA reads TGCAGCGTTGAAGGCCGCCACTCCTACGAGCAGTACTTC. Protein product: CSVEGRHSYEQYF.

The chain is built from TRBV5-1 and TRBJ1-1; 9 positions match TRBD1. The ends lost 0 bases at V and 6 bases at J; junction bases unmatched: 9. Looked up from germline, CDR1 is SGHRS and CDR2 is YFSETQ. The CDR3 totals 16 residues. Written as DNA, the CDR3 is TGCGCCAGCAGCTTGGGTCCCGGGACAGGGTGGTCTGAAGCTTTCTTT. Translation gives CASSLGPGTGWSEAFF.

This chain links TRBV9 with TRBJ1-2, with D possibly TRBD1 on 5 matching bases. CDR3 length: 14 residues. Looked up from germline, CDR1 is SGDLS and CDR2 is YYNGEE. The V and J ends lost 4 bases and 3 bases respectively, with 13 bases between them. CDR3 amino acids: CASSSRRGDYGYTF. The DNA of the CDR3 is TGTGCCAGCAGCTCCAGACGGGGGGACTATGGCTACACCTTC.

This chain links TRBV2 with TRBJ2-7; 8 nucleotides match TRBD1. The germline gives CDR1 SNHLY, CDR2 FYNNEI. V shed 4 bases, J shed 1 base, and the junction held 3 bases outside the gene matches. The CDR3 loop spans 14 amino acids. For the CDR3, the DNA is TGTGCCAGCAGTGGGACAGGGAGTTCCTACGAGCAGTACTTC. Its protein product is CASSGTGSSYEQYF.

This clone was found once. This chain joins TRBV2 and TRBJ2-1, with D tentatively TRBD1 (5 bases). Deletions cut 4 bases from V and 4 bases from J, with 11 bases between. The germline V gene encodes CDR1 SNHLY and CDR2 FYNNEI. The CDR3 has 14 residues. The CDR3 here is CASSGQFLYNEQFF. CDR3 DNA sequence: TGTGCCAGCAGTGGACAGTTCCTGTACAATGAGCAGTTCTTC.

This chain uses TRBV11-2 with TRBJ2-7, with 7 bases fitting TRBD1. The CDR3 length is 16 residues. J lost 0 bases, V lost 1 base, and 6 bases had no gene match. Germline CDR1 SGHAT, CDR2 FQNNGV. In nucleotides, the CDR3 is TGTGCCAGCAGCTTAGCCGACAGGGCGAGCTCCTACGAGCAGTACTTC. It translates to CASSLADRASSYEQYF. Drawing the rest from reference TRBV11-2 and TRBJ2-7, the complete variable domain is EAGVAQSPRYKIIEKRQSVAFWCNPISGHATLYWYQQILGQGPKLLIQFQNNGVVDDSQLPKDRFSAERLKGVDSTLKIQPAKLEDSAVYLCASSLADRASSYEQYFGPGTRLTVT.

V is TRBV5-1 and J is TRBJ2-3; the match to TRBD1 covers 7 bases. CDR1 and CDR2 (germline): SGHRS, YFSETQ. J gave up 4 bases and V 3 bases, and 5 bases lay outside the gene matches. This CDR3 is built from 14 residues. CDR3 bases: TGCGCCAGCAGCTACGACAGGGCCTCAGATACGCAGTATTTT. Protein product: CASSYDRASDTQYF.

This sequence joins TRBV2 and TRBJ2-7; TRBD2 is a possible D gene (6 bases). CDR3 length: 16 residues. Trimming removed 3 bases from V and 2 bases from J, with 17 bases in between. The germline V gene encodes CDR1 SNHLY and CDR2 FYNNEI. The DNA of the CDR3 is TGTGCCAGCAGTGATCCAGGAGGGCGGGGTACCTACGAGCAGTACTTC. This gives the protein CASSDPGGRGTYEQYF.

In its sample, this clone was seen once. V usage is TRBV7-9 and J usage is TRBJ2-7; 8 bases match TRBD2. With 5 bases clipped from V and 3 bases from J, the junction kept 12 bases outside the gene matches. The CDR3 extends over 16 amino acids. Germline V gene lookup returns CDR1 SEHNR and CDR2 FQNEAQ (reference sequence). The CDR3 region is CASSPPGGRKIYEQYF. DNA for the CDR3: TGTGCCAGCAGCCCCCCCGGCGGGAGGAAAATCTACGAGCAGTACTTC.